These 18 T cell receptor beta chains were sequenced from one sample in a study of T cells after yellow fever vaccination. TCRdb independently ran MiXCR on the 5' RACE reads; one entry per CDR3 protein. The sample lists 450,000 to 550,000 distinct CDR3 sequences, 21% occurring once. Material: PBMCs, obtained about 21 days after the first yellow fever vaccination. These TCRs come from a man younger than 35 who received the YFV17D yellow fever vaccine.

This clonotype has a count of ten or more. This chain joins TRBV20-1 and TRBJ2-3; TRBD2 might be the D (5 bases). Trimming removed 2 bases from V and 0 bases from J, with 9 bases in between. CDR1 is DFQATT and CDR2 is SNEGSKA in the germline V gene (reference sequence). The CDR3 length is 14 residues. The CDR3 region is CSARHGVSTDTQYF. CDR3 DNA: TGCAGTGCTAGACACGGGGTTAGCACAGATACGCAGTATTTT.

This chain joins TRBV19 and TRBJ1-5; 9 bases are shared with TRBD1. Germline trimming cut 3 bases from V and 3 bases from J; bases unmatched to any gene: 3. Germline values: CDR1 LNHDA, CDR2 SQIVND (reference sequence). The CDR3 covers 15 residues. CDR3 sequence reads: CASSIRDRANQPQHF. The CDR3 DNA sequence: TGTGCCAGTAGTATCCGGGACAGGGCCAATCAGCCCCAGCATTTT. Full variable domain (missing parts from reference TRBV19 and TRBJ1-5): DGGITQSPKYLFRKEGQNVTLSCEQNLNHDAMYWYRQDPGQGLRLIYYSQIVNDFQKGDIAEGYSVSREKKESFPLTVTSAQKNPTAFYLCASSIRDRANQPQHFGDGTRLSIL.

This clonotype was seen more than once but under ten times. The V gene is TRBV4-2, the J gene TRBJ2-7; D is ambiguous. V was clipped by 0 bases and J by 3 bases, with 12 bases between them. The CDR3 is made up of 15 amino acids. The germline CDR1 and CDR2 sequences are LGHNA and YNFKEQ. CDR3: CASSQEPGIYYEQYV. The CDR3 region has the DNA TGTGCCAGCAGCCAAGAGCCGGGCATTTACTACGAGCAGTACGTC.

This clonotype was seen a few times. The CDR3 nucleotides are TGTGCCAGCAGCGGGGGCCGGGCCGACAATGAGCAGTTCTTC. It yields the protein CASSGGRADNEQFF. The chain carries TRBV9 and TRBJ2-1, with D perhaps TRBD1 (5 bases). Germline assignment: CDR1 SGDLS and CDR2 YYNGEE. CDR3 length equals 14 residues. V lost 3 bases to trimming and J lost 5 bases, with 12 bases between them. Combining the CDR3 with reference TRBV9 and TRBJ2-1 gives the whole variable domain DSGVTQTPKHLITATGQRVTLRCSPRSGDLSVYWYQQSLDQGLQFLIQYYNGEERAKGNILERFSAQQFPDLHSELNLSSLELGDSALYFCASSGGRADNEQFFGPGTRLTVL.

In its sample, this clonotype was seen a few times. V is TRBV7-2 and J is TRBJ1-1; no definite D call. The CDR3 has 16 amino acids. CDR1 and CDR2 (germline): SGHTA, FQGNSA. The ends were cut back, 1 base at V and 0 bases at J, with 12 bases in the middle. CDR3 in DNA: TGTGCCAGCAGCTTAGTACACGGGATAGTGAACACTGAAGCTTTCTTT. This translates into CASSLVHGIVNTEAFF.

The chain couples TRBV10-3 to TRBJ1-2, with D perhaps TRBD1 (5 bases). Trimming left V 9 bases short and J 2 bases short, with 7 bases between. The CDR3 loop spans 11 amino acids. Looked up from germline, CDR1 is ENHRY and CDR2 is SYGVKD. The CDR3, as DNA: TGTGCCATTGGGACCAACTATGGCTACACCTTC. Its translation is CAIGTNYGYTF.

This clonotype was seen a few times. The chain links TRBV7-2 to TRBJ2-7; 11 bases are shared with TRBD2. Germline loops: CDR1 SGHTA, CDR2 FQGNSA. The length of the CDR3 is 14 residues. Losses at the gene ends were 2 bases for V and 4 bases for J; bases not matched to a gene: 1. The CDR3 coding sequence is TGTGCCAGCAGCTTACTAGCGGGGGGTTACGAGCAGTACTTC. It encodes CASSLLAGGYEQYF.

This clonotype occurred a few times. The V and J genes are TRBV12-3 or TRBV12-4 and TRBJ1-5; a possible D gene is TRBD1 (5 bases). The CDR3 is 14 residues long. Trimming pared 6 bases from V and 1 base from J, leaving 10 bases between. CDR3 in DNA: TGTGCCAGCAGGGGGGGGTTCAGCAATCAGCCCCAGCATTTT. Its protein is CASRGGFSNQPQHF.

The V call is TRBV20-1, the J call TRBJ2-1; D may be TRBD2 (6 bases). V was shortened by 3 bases and J by 5 bases, with 11 bases between the two germline ends. The germline V gene encodes CDR1 DFQATT and CDR2 SNEGSKA (reference sequence). The CDR3 covers 13 residues. CDR3: CSASERVNNEQFF. For the CDR3, the DNA is TGCAGTGCTAGTGAGCGGGTAAACAATGAGCAGTTCTTC.

This clonotype was recorded many times. This chain connects TRBV6-5 to TRBJ2-5, with 9 bases fitting TRBD2. The CDR3 spans 15 residues. The germline V gene encodes CDR1 MNHEY and CDR2 SVGAGI. The V and J ends lost 4 bases and 4 bases, in that order; junction bases with no gene match: 7. The DNA for the CDR3 is TGTGCCAGCAGTTTGGGCGGGGGGGCTGGAGAGACCCAGTACTTC. It specifies CASSLGGGAGETQYF.

The chain uses TRBV20-1 and TRBJ1-5; D not certain. The germline V and J ends were trimmed by 7 bases and 1 base, with 11 bases remaining between them. The germline V gene has CDR1 DFQATT and CDR2 SNEGSKA (reference sequence). CDR3 length: 13 amino acids. The CDR3 DNA sequence: TGCAGTGGAAGGCTATCCAGCAATCAGCCCCAGCATTTT. Residues: CSGRLSSNQPQHF.

The V and J genes are TRBV6-5 and TRBJ2-7; 8 bases match TRBD1. Germline CDR1 reads MNHEY; CDR2 reads SVGAGI. With 2 bases clipped from V and 0 bases from J, the junction kept 15 bases outside the gene matches. The CDR3 extends over 19 amino acids. CDR3 region: CASSYGQGRDYTPSYEQYF. The DNA for the CDR3 is TGTGCCAGCAGTTACGGACAGGGCCGAGACTACACACCCTCCTACGAGCAGTACTTC.

The V gene is TRBV6-1, the J gene TRBJ2-6; D is unclear. Trimming took off 11 bases at V and 1 base at J, with 12 bases between the two ends. There are 14 residues in the CDR3. Looked up from germline, CDR1 is MNHNS and CDR2 is SASEGT. The DNA for the CDR3 is TGTGCCGCCGCACACACTTCTGGGGCCAACGTCCTGACTTTC. It is translated as CAAAHTSGANVLTF.

There are a few counts of this clonotype. The chain links TRBV13 to TRBJ1-1, with TRBD1 matching over 7 bases. CDR3 length equals 14 residues. Germline CDR1 is PRHDT and CDR2 is FYEKMQ (reference sequence). J was trimmed by 7 bases and V by 2 bases; bases with no gene match: 7. CDR3 bases: TGTGCCAGCAGCTTAAGGGGACAGAGGTATGAAGCTTTCTTT. This encodes CASSLRGQRYEAFF.

The chain employs TRBV7-2 and TRBJ2-1; D is undetermined. The CDR3 totals 17 residues. Trimming took off 2 bases at V and 2 bases at J, with 16 bases between the two ends. Germline-derived CDR1 and CDR2 are SGHTA and FQGNSA. The CDR3 spells CASSLWVVSLTYNEQFF. CDR3 sequence (DNA): TGTGCCAGCAGCTTATGGGTCGTCTCTCTTACCTACAATGAGCAGTTCTTC.

This chain links TRBV9 with TRBJ2-5; D is unclear. The CDR3 extends over 15 amino acids. CDR1 is SGDLS and CDR2 is YYNGEE in the germline V gene. The V and J ends lost 3 bases and 0 bases respectively, with 12 bases between them. The CDR3 region is CASSEGTEDQETQYF. The CDR3 nucleotides are TGTGCCAGCAGCGAAGGAACAGAAGACCAAGAGACCCAGTACTTC.

This clonotype was recorded a few times. CDR3 in amino acids: CASSDQGRGTSGSYEQYF. In nucleotides, the CDR3 is TGTGCCAGCAGTGATCAGGGACGTGGGACTAGCGGCTCCTACGAGCAGTACTTC. The V and J genes are TRBV25-1 and TRBJ2-7; TRBD2 aligns across 11 bases. This CDR3 is 18 amino acids long. J was trimmed by 0 bases and V by 3 bases; bases with no gene match: 10. The germline gives CDR1 MGHDK, CDR2 SYGVNS.

The CDR3 DNA follows: TGCAGTGCTAGGGTACAGGCCCCTGGGCCCCAGCATTTT. This sequence encodes CSARVQAPGPQHF. The chain joins TRBV20-1 to TRBJ1-5; D possibly corresponds to TRBD1 (5 bases). This CDR3 is built from 13 residues. Germline V gene sequence: CDR1 DFQATT, CDR2 SNEGSKA (reference sequence). Between the trimmed V and J ends, which lost 3 bases and 9 bases, there was a span of 15 bases.